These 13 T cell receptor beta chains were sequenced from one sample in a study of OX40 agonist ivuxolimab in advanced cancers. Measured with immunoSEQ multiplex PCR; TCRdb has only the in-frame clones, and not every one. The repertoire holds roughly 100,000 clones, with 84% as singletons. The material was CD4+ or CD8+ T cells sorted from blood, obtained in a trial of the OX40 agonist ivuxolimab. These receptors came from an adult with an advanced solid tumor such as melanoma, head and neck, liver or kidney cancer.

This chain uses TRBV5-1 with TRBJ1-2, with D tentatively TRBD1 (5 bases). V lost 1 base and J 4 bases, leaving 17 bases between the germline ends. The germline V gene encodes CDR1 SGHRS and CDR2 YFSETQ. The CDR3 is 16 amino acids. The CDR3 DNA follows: TGCGCCAGCAGCTTGACTCAGAATGGGGGGATCTATGGCTACACCTTC. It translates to CASSLTQNGGIYGYTF.

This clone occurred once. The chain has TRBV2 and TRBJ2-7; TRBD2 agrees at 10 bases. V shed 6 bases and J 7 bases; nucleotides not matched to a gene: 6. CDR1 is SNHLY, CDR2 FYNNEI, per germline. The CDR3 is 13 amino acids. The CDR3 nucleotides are TGTGCCAGCAGGGATCCGGGACTAGCGGAGCAGTACTTC. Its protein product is CASRDPGLAEQYF.

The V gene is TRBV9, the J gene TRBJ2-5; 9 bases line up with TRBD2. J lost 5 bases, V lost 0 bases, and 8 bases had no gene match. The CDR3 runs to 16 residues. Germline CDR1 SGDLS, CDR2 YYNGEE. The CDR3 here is CASSVGLAGVQETQYF. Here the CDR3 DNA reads TGTGCCAGCAGCGTAGGATTAGCGGGAGTCCAGGAGACCCAGTACTTC.

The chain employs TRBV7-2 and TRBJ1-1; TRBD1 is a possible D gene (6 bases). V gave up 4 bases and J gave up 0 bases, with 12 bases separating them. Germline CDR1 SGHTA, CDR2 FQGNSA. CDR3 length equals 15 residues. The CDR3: CASSSQTGMNTEAFF. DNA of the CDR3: TGTGCCAGCAGCTCCCAGACAGGAATGAACACTGAAGCTTTCTTT.

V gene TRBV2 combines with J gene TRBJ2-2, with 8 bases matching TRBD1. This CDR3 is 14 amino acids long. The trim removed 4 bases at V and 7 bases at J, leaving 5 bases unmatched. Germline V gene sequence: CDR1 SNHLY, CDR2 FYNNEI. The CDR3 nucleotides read TGTGCCAGCAGTGGACAGGGGTTCGACGGGGAGCTGTTTTTT. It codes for CASSGQGFDGELFF.

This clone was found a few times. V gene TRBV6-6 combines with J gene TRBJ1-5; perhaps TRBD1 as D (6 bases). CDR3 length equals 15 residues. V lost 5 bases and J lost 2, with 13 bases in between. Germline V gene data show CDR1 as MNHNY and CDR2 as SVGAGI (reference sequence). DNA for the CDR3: TGTGCCAGCAGTGAGGGGGGCTACGGCAATCAGCCCCAGCATTTT. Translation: CASSEGGYGNQPQHF.

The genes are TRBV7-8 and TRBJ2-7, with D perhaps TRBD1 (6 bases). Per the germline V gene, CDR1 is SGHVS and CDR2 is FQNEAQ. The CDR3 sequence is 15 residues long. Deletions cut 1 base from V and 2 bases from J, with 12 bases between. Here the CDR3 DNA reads TGTGCCAGCAGCTTAGATGGGGGCCCAACCTACGAGCAGTACTTC. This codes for CASSLDGGPTYEQYF. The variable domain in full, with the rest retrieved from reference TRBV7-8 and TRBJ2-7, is GAGVSQSPRYKVAKRGQDVALRCDPISGHVSLFWYQQALGQGPEFLTYFQNEAQLDKSGLPSDRFFAERPEGSVSTLKIQRTQQEDSAVYLCASSLDGGPTYEQYFGPGTRLTVT.

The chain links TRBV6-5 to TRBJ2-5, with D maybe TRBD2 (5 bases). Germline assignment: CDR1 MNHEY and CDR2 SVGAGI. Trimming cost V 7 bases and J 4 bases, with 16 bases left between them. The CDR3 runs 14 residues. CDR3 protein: CASNPRIRGETQYF. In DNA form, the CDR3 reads TGTGCCAGCAATCCCCGGATCCGGGGAGAGACCCAGTACTTC.

The CDR3 protein is CASSVGDRAGANVLTF. The DNA of the CDR3 is TGTGCCAGCAGCGTAGGGGACAGGGCTGGGGCCAACGTCCTGACTTTC. This chain links TRBV9 with TRBJ2-6, with 9 bases that match TRBD1. Per the germline V gene, CDR1 is SGDLS and CDR2 is YYNGEE. J gave up 2 bases and V 0 bases, and 0 bases lay outside the gene matches. This CDR3 has 16 amino acids.

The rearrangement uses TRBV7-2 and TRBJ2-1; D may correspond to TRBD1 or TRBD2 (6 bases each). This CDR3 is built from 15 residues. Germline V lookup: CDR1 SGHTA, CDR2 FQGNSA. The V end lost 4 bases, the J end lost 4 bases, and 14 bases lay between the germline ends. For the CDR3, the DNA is TGTGCCAGCAGCTCCGAGTGGGGGGCTTACAATGAGCAGTTCTTC. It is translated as CASSSEWGAYNEQFF.

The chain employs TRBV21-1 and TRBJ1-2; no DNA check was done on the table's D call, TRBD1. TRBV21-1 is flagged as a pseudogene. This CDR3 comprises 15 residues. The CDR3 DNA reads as TGTGCCAGCAGCACCCGGGACAGGGGTTCCTATGGCTACACCTTC. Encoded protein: CASSTRDRGSYGYTF.

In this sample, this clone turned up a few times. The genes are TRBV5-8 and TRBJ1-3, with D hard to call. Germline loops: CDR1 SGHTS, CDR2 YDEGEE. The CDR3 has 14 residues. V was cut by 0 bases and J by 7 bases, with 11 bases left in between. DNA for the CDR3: TGTGCCAGCAGCTTGGCTGGCCCCCGGAACACCATATATTTT. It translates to CASSLAGPRNTIYF.

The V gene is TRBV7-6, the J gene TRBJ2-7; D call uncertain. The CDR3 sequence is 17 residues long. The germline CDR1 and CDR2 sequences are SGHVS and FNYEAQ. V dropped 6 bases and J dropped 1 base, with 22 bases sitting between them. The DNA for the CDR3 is TGTGCCAGCAGTCCGAATAACGAGGCCTTATATTCCTACGAGCAGTACTTC. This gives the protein CASSPNNEALYSYEQYF.